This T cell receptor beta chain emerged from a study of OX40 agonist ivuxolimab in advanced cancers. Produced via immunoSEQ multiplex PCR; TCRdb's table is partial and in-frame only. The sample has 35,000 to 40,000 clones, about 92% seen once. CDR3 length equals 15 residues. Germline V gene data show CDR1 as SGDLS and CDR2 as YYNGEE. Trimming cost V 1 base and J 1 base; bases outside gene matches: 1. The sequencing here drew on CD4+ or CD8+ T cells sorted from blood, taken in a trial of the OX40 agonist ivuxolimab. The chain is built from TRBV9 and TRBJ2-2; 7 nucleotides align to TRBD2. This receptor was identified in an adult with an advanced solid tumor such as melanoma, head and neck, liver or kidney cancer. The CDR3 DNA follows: TGTGCCAGCAGCGTAACGGGAGGGAACACCGGGGAGCTGTTTTTT. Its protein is CASSVTGGNTGELFF. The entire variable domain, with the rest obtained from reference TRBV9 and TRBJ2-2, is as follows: DSGVTQTPKHLITATGQRVTLRCSPRSGDLSVYWYQQSLDQGLQFLIQYYNGEERAKGNILERFSAQQFPDLHSELNLSSLELGDSALYFCASSVTGGNTGELFFGEGSRLTVL.